The TCR beta chain described here comes from a study of blood T cells in healthy people across ages (dated by TCRdb to the mid-2010s). The study in broad terms: In model experiments, roughly one uniquely barcoded TCR beta cDNA molecule per two T cells was captured by template switching. The study measured age-related changes in TCR beta repertoire diversity using deep sequencing normalized with unique cDNA molecular identifiers. Donors were grouped into four age groups: young (average approximately 15 years), middle-aged (over 35), aged (62) and long-lived (less than 85). To avoid experimental bias, donors of different ages were spread randomly across the sequencing lanes. Two additional independent replicas of 1 million unique cDNA reads from the same blood draw were analyzed for two donors (one aged 18 to 30 and one aged 80 or older). The paper as a whole reports these results and caveats: As age increased, observed TCR beta diversity per million T cells dropped in a roughly linear way, and a significant reduction was already evident by age roughly 36. The long-lived group showed more naive CD4+ T cells, fewer expanded clones and increased TCR diversity than the aged group, suggesting age selection. Because donor CMV infection status was unknown, age-related changes in expanded clonotypes were potentially confounded. Since profiling was done on bulk unsorted PBMCs, naive and antigen-experienced compartments could not be conclusively compared. A strong correlation was found between observed TCR beta diversity and the percentage of naive T cells measured by flow cytometry. Estimates of total diversity based on one million sequenced T cells were regarded as lower bounds and as underestimates.

For this clonotype: Its antigen is still unknown. Qualities for individual bases were not recorded, and no much larger clone is one base off.

The 35 to 40 donors, aged 6 to 90 years, were systemically healthy Caucasian individuals from Russia. Each donor gave ten milliliters of peripheral blood, collected into EDTA-treated Vacutainer tubes. Ficoll-Paque density-gradient centrifugation was used to isolate PBMCs, with at least 6.5 million per sample. Total RNA was extracted from PBMCs with Trizol reagent, with at least 6 micrograms obtained per sample. For every donor, flow cytometry on a PBMC aliquot measured the percentage of naive CD45RAhigh/CD27high T cells. V is pared back by 2 bases and J by 5 bases, with 16 bases lying between the germline termini. For CDR1 and CDR2, the germline V gene lists SGHAT and FQNNGV. Including the terminal cysteine and phenylalanine, the CDR3 comprises 16 residues. Of all the DNA, just the CDR3 is kept, 48 bases in frame from base 1. The receptor library was made with 5' RACE. These reads were obtained on an Illumina HiSeq 2500. A second PCR of roughly 7 to 12 cycles was run with a J-beta primer mix and a sample-barcoded 5' primer. A template-switch 5' adaptor carrying 12 random nucleotides introduced a unique molecular identifier onto each TCR beta cDNA molecule. Each sample yielded at least 2.5 million CDR3-containing paired-end reads. First-strand cDNA was synthesized from all RNA with the Mint cDNA synthesis kit, primed by a TRBC-specific oligonucleotide. After uracil-DNA glycosylase treatment, a first 18-cycle PCR used universal primers M1SS and BC2_uni_R on all cDNA. The paper's processing steps were these. Normalization of each sample was performed by random selection of 1 million high-quality reads, each carrying a distinct molecular identifier. Reads sharing molecular identifiers were discarded rather than binned into consensus sequences. CDR3 identification, clonotype clustering and error correction used MiTCR with a Q25 quality threshold and the strictest error-elimination algorithm. Lower-bound total TCR beta diversity was estimated with a nonparametric unseen species model using Euler transformation. TCRdb reworked the public reads: Q25 trimming with fastp, MiXCR clone assembly, productive beta chains retained. Each entry merges the rows of one CDR3 protein and shows their most common DNA and genes. V and J calls and clone size were set by TCRdb, not the authors. The sample contains roughly 2 million distinct CDR3 sequences, around half of them found a single time. Of the sample, about 2.1% falls within the top ten clones.

This sequence uses TRBV11-2 and TRBJ2-1; the D gene is perhaps TRBD1, on 6 matching bases. The sequence came from a woman aged 40 to 55 in good health. Sequencing was done on a sample of blood. The sequence in DNA is TGTGCCAGCAGCTTAATAGCACAGGGTCGCCACAATGAGCAGTTCTTC. This is translated as CASSLIAQGRHNEQFF.